Below are 19 T cell receptor beta chains sequenced from a single sample in a study of T cells after yellow fever vaccination. TCRdb re-called the 5' RACE reads through MiXCR, storing one row per CDR3 protein. The sample has 200,000 to 300,000 distinct CDR3 sequences, 10% to 15% seen once. The source was CD4+ T cells sorted from PBMCs, collected 45 days after the yellow fever booster vaccination. These receptors were taken from a man aged 30-40 years who received the YFV17D yellow fever vaccine.

A few counts support this clonotype. The chain uses TRBV7-6 and TRBJ2-1; tentatively, D is TRBD2 (5 bases). V was shortened by 1 base and J by 12 bases, with 13 bases between the two germline ends. This CDR3 is 13 amino acids long. From germline, CDR1 is SGHVS and CDR2 FNYEAQ. CDR3 sequence reads: CASSLGLGRGQFF. The DNA of the CDR3 is TGTGCCAGCAGCTTAGGCCTGGGCCGGGGGCAGTTCTTC. The complete variable domain, with remaining parts taken from reference TRBV7-6 and TRBJ2-1, reads GAGVSQSPRYKVTKRGQDVALRCDPISGHVSLYWYRQALGQGPEFLTYFNYEAQQDKSGLPNDRFSAERPEGSISTLTIQRTEQRDSAMYRCASSLGLGRGQFFGPGTRLTVL.

A few counts support this clonotype. The gene calls are TRBV12-3 or TRBV12-4 and TRBJ2-7; D is ambiguous. This CDR3 is 14 amino acids long. Trimming stripped 7 bases from V and 2 bases from J, with 15 bases between. CDR3 protein: CASKSHQLAYEQYF. In DNA form, the CDR3 reads TGTGCCAGCAAGTCCCACCAGTTGGCCTACGAGCAGTACTTC.

The chain has TRBV6-1 and TRBJ2-3; no firm D call. The V and J ends lost 6 bases and 6 bases respectively, with 13 bases between them. Germline V gene lookup returns CDR1 MNHNS and CDR2 SASEGT. The CDR3 is made up of 13 amino acids. The CDR3 loop reads CASSRPAADTQYF. The CDR3 region has the DNA TGTGCCAGCAGCCGGCCGGCAGCCGATACGCAGTATTTT.

This clonotype was counted between two and nine times. V and J are TRBV7-2 and TRBJ2-7, with TRBD1 identical over 7 bases. Germline CDR1 and CDR2: SGHTA and FQGNSA. The CDR3 spans 13 residues. The V segment lost 6 bases and the J segment 6 bases; nucleotides outside the gene matches: 8. CDR3 coding DNA: TGTGCCAGCAGGTTGGCAGGGGGTGGCGAGCAGTACTTC. This codes for CASRLAGGGEQYF.

This clonotype came up a few times. This chain connects TRBV2 to TRBJ2-3; the match to TRBD1 covers 7 bases. The CDR3 covers 14 residues. The germline gives CDR1 SNHLY, CDR2 FYNNEI. V shed 7 bases, J shed 3 bases, and the junction held 7 bases outside the gene matches. CDR3 amino acids: CASISGGSTDTQYF. As DNA, the CDR3 is TGTGCCAGCATTTCAGGGGGTAGTACAGATACGCAGTATTTT.

At least ten counts were recorded for this clonotype. The chain joins TRBV3-1 to TRBJ2-5; D is uncertain. CDR1 LGHDT and CDR2 YNNKEL come from the germline V gene (reference sequence). V shed 0 bases and J shed 7 bases, with 0 bases lying between them. The CDR3 runs 10 residues. The CDR3 DNA sequence: TGTGCCAGCAGCCAAGAGACCCAGTACTTC. Translation gives CASSQETQYF.

The V call is TRBV4-1, the J call TRBJ1-1, with 7 bases that match TRBD1. Germline V gene lookup returns CDR1 MGHRA and CDR2 YSYEKL. Trimming removed 6 bases from V and 7 bases from J; junction bases left unmatched: 11. CDR3 size: 14 residues. Written as DNA, the CDR3 is TGCGCCAGCAGTTACCGGACAGGCCTCTATGAAGCTTTCTTT. It yields the protein CASSYRTGLYEAFF.

This chain connects TRBV7-2 to TRBJ2-7; 7 positions agree with TRBD2. Germline CDR1 is SGHTA and CDR2 is FQGNSA. There are 15 residues in the CDR3. V lost 2 bases to trimming and J lost 6 bases; unmatched junction nucleotides: 10. For the CDR3, the DNA is TGTGCCAGCAGCTTAACCGTGCGACTAGCAAGCGAGCAGTACTTC. It codes for CASSLTVRLASEQYF. Variable domain in full (rest from reference TRBV7-2 and TRBJ2-7): GAGVSQSPSNKVTEKGKDVELRCDPISGHTALYWYRQSLGQGLEFLIYFQGNSAPDKSGLPSDRFSAERTGGSVSTLTIQRTQQEDSAVYLCASSLTVRLASEQYFGPGTRLTVT.

This clonotype was picked up a small number of times. The chain is built from TRBV12-3 or TRBV12-4 and TRBJ2-1, with 8 bases fitting TRBD2. The CDR3 is 15 residues long. The V gene end was trimmed by 5 bases and the J gene end by 7 bases; junction bases not matched to a gene: 10. CDR3 DNA: TGTGCCAGCAGTCGACAAACCGGGACTAGTAATGAGCAGTTCTTC. This gives the protein CASSRQTGTSNEQFF.

This clonotype has ten or more counts. CDR3 sequence: CAWSDRVPNNEQFF. CDR3 DNA sequence: TGTGCCTGGAGTGACAGGGTCCCCAACAATGAGCAGTTCTTC. V is TRBV30 and J is TRBJ2-1; possible D gene TRBD1, 6 bases. Germline CDR1 and CDR2: GTSNPN and SVGIG (reference sequence). With 1 base removed from V and 5 bases from J, the gap between germline ends came to 12 bases. This CDR3 has 14 residues.

This clonotype occurred many times. The V gene is TRBV5-5, the J gene TRBJ2-5, with D possibly matching TRBD2 (5 bases). V was clipped by 4 bases and J by 5 bases, with 12 bases between them. The CDR3 spans 13 residues. Germline CDR1 is SGHKS and CDR2 is YYEKEE (reference sequence). The CDR3 region has the DNA TGTGCCAGCAGCAGACTAATCGGCGAGACCCAGTACTTC. As protein: CASSRLIGETQYF.

This clonotype was seen more than once but under ten times. This chain links TRBV9 with TRBJ2-1; D is perhaps TRBD2 (5 bases). This CDR3 contains 15 residues. V was pared by 0 bases and J by 4 bases, with 11 bases between. Germline V gene sequence: CDR1 SGDLS, CDR2 YYNGEE. The CDR3 region is CASSVVAHSYNEQFF. The DNA of the CDR3 is TGTGCCAGCAGCGTAGTAGCGCACTCTTACAATGAGCAGTTCTTC. Drawing the rest from reference TRBV9 and TRBJ2-1, the complete variable domain is DSGVTQTPKHLITATGQRVTLRCSPRSGDLSVYWYQQSLDQGLQFLIQYYNGEERAKGNILERFSAQQFPDLHSELNLSSLELGDSALYFCASSVVAHSYNEQFFGPGTRLTVL.

The chain employs TRBV11-2 and TRBJ2-3; a weak D match, TRBD2 (7 bases). Germline loops: CDR1 SGHAT, CDR2 FQNNGV. The CDR3 totals 17 residues. V gave up 0 bases and J gave up 4 bases, with 17 bases separating them. CDR3: CASSLERGGASADTQYF. CDR3 nucleotides: TGTGCCAGCAGCTTAGAAAGGGGGGGGGCTTCAGCAGATACGCAGTATTTT.

This chain joins TRBV20-1 and TRBJ1-6; D is perhaps TRBD1 (5 bases). The CDR3 extends over 13 amino acids. Germline CDR1 is DFQATT and CDR2 is SNEGSKA (reference sequence). Trimming took off 8 bases at V and 7 bases at J, with 15 bases between the two ends. CDR3 residues: CSTQTVSNSPLHF. The CDR3 coding sequence is TGCAGTACCCAGACAGTCTCCAATTCACCCCTCCACTTT.

In its sample, this clonotype was seen a few times. The rearrangement uses TRBV19 and TRBJ2-3; possibly TRBD2 for D (5 bases). Trimming shortened V by 4 bases and J by 2 bases, and 7 bases separated the two germline ends. The CDR3 sequence is 13 residues long. Germline lookup yields CDR1 LNHDA and CDR2 SQIVND (reference sequence). The CDR3 reads CASSKADTDTQYF. The CDR3 DNA is TGTGCCAGTAGTAAAGCGGACACAGATACGCAGTATTTT.

The chain combines TRBV10-3 with TRBJ2-5; D perhaps matches TRBD2 (5 bases). Trimming pared 3 bases from V and 7 bases from J, leaving 15 bases between. Germline lookup yields CDR1 ENHRY and CDR2 SYGVKD. The length of the CDR3 is 14 residues. The CDR3 DNA follows: TGTGCCATCAGTGAAGGGAGCCCAGCTGGGACCCAGTACTTC. Its protein is CAISEGSPAGTQYF.

This clonotype was recorded a few times. The rearrangement joins TRBV28 to TRBJ1-5, with TRBD1 as a possible D gene (5 bases). This CDR3 spans 21 amino acids. V was clipped by 6 bases and J by 2 bases, with 32 bases between them. Germline values: CDR1 MDHEN, CDR2 SYDVKM. This chain's CDR3 is CASSLTLPLRDRTNGNQPQHF. In nucleotides, the CDR3 is TGTGCCAGCAGCCTCACCCTCCCACTCAGAGACAGAACCAACGGCAATCAGCCCCAGCATTTT.

In this sample, this clonotype turned up a few times. This rearrangement joins TRBV9 to TRBJ2-3; D remains ambiguous. The V gene lost 9 bases and the J gene lost 4 bases, with 6 bases spanning the gap. CDR3 length equals 10 residues. Germline loops: CDR1 SGDLS, CDR2 YYNGEE. As DNA, the CDR3 is TGTGCCACCGGCGCAGATACGCAGTATTTT. Translating it yields CATGADTQYF.

This clonotype was seen a few times. The chain couples TRBV20-1 to TRBJ1-1; TRBD1 matches at 11 bases. Germline lookup yields CDR1 DFQATT and CDR2 SNEGSKA (reference sequence). This CDR3 contains 15 residues. V shed 2 bases and J 1 base; nucleotides not matched to a gene: 3. CDR3 loop: CSARTGTGGNTEAFF. The CDR3, as DNA: TGCAGTGCTAGAACCGGGACAGGGGGGAACACTGAAGCTTTCTTT.